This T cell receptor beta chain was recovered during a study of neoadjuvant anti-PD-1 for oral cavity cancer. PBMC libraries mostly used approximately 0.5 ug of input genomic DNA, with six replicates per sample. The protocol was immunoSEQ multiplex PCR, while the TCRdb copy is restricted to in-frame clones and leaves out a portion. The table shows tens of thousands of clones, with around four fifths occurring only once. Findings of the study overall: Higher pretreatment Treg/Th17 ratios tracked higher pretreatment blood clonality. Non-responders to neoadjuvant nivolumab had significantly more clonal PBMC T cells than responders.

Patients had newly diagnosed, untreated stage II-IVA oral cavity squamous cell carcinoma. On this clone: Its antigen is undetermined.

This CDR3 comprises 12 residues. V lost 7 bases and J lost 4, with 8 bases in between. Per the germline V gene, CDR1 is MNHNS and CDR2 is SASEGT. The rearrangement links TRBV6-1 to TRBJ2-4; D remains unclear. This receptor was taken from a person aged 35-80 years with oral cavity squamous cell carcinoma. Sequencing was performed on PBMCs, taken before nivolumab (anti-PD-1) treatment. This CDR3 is CASKDAKNIQYF. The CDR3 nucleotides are TGTGCCAGCAAGGACGCAAAAAACATTCAGTACTTC.